This T cell receptor (beta chain) stems from a study of CD8 T cells in ankylosing spondylitis (dated by TCRdb to about 2017). The study in broad terms: The study set out to find disease-linked TCR variants by profiling T cell receptor beta repertoires in ankylosing spondylitis patients and healthy donors. The whole study cohort included 95 to 130 healthy donors and 20 to 30 ankylosing spondylitis patients. Peripheral blood was sampled, and synovial fluid was also collected from ankylosing spondylitis patients.

Data came from an Illumina HiSeq 2500. Quantitative 5'-RACE with molecular barcodes was the method used to prepare the TCR beta libraries. Per the authors' processing: Disease-linked TCR variants were identified with a new computational method built on a probabilistic model of VDJ rearrangement. In-frame beta chains were kept once TCRdb had trimmed the public reads at Q25 with fastp and called clones with MiXCR. Each CDR3 protein appears once, grouped with its most common genes and DNA. The V and J calls were not made by the authors but by TCRdb's processing. The sample table records 100,000 to 150,000 distinct CDR3 sequences; 15% to 20% of these occur just once. The ten largest clonotypes hold approximately 30% of the sample. From the cysteine up to the phenylalanine, the CDR3 has a length of 11 residues. CDR3 DNA is the only sequence kept; it has 33 bases, read in frame from the first base. The CDR1 and CDR2 encoded by the germline V gene are MDHEN and SYDVKM. V and J are truncated by 3 bases and 5 bases respectively, leaving an intervening sequence of 2 bases.

Paper-wide results and their limitations: Significant enrichment of the disease-linked clones was reported in matched synovial fluid samples from ankylosing spondylitis patients. A CD8+ phenotype was shown by the disease-linked clones, which were found at relatively low frequencies in peripheral blood. Blood from ankylosing spondylitis patients appeared to be characterized by a TCR beta motif composed of roughly 8 highly homologous amino acid variants. Some motif variants had previously been reported in the synovial fluid and blood of reactive arthritis patients, which suggests shared mechanisms of disease initiation.

Details on this clonotype: Its antigen is still unknown. One base away there is no much larger clone; base qualities are not given.

Input material: blood, either unsorted or a sorted T cell fraction (not recorded which). The sequence was collected from a male donor with ankylosing spondylitis. The chain employs TRBV28 and TRBJ1-5, with no confidently assigned D gene. The CDR3 reads CASSFDQPQHF. The DNA sequence is TGTGCCAGCAGTTTCGATCAGCCCCAGCATTTT.